This paragraph reports one T cell receptor (beta chain). The sample originates from a study of T cell changes during pregnancy in multiple sclerosis. Trimming pared 7 bases from V and 5 bases from J, leaving 14 bases between. This CDR3 is 12 amino acids long. Looked up from germline, CDR1 is GTSNPN and CDR2 is SVGIG (reference sequence). Only in-frame clones appear in the TCRdb table, and some are missing; sequencing was by immunoSEQ multiplex PCR. This sample carries 75,000 to 95,000 clones, roughly 90% of them seen once, and the ten largest clones take 0.7% to 0.9%. This TCR was recovered from a female donor in good health, enrolled as a control in a pregnancy study. The sample in question was peripheral blood, obtained in the first trimester of pregnancy. J is TRBJ1-2 and V is TRBV30, with D perhaps matching TRBD1 (5 bases). CDR3 amino acids: CALSQGFYGYTF. CDR3 coding DNA: TGTGCCTTATCCCAGGGCTTTTATGGCTACACCTTC.